These T cell receptor beta chains were read from a single sample in a study of CD8+ T cells in alopecia areata. Here immunoSEQ multiplex PCR was the method, and the copy in TCRdb shows in-frame clones only, minus some. This sample has 150,000 to 200,000 clones, with just under 65% found just once. This specimen consisted of CD4+ T cells sorted from blood, obtained at week 49, from a patient treated with tofacitinib. Every receptor here comes from a human donor with alopecia areata. Both conserved end residues are part of each CDR3. Rows may omit the clone size; those that give it use once, few, many or a size class.

clone_size v_call cdr3_aa
NA TRBV15 CATGWAGGEKLFF
few TRBV10-3 CAISVGHSPLHF
NA TRBV7-2 CASSFLWGANYGYTF
NA TRBV29-1 CSVGGQGYGYTF
few TRBV29-1 CSVDLWLSLPPGSTQYF
NA TRBV29-1 CSVDWLDGYTF
NA TRBV11-3 CASSSGCGNQPQHF
NA TRBV30 CAWSVSSGGGELFF
NA TRBV7-2 CASSGGEGGANVLTF
NA TRBV6-1 CASRTDTQYF
NA TRBV10-3 CAISPGTGLAKNIQYF
once TRBV19 CASTDRSGKQYF
NA TRBV29-1 CSVDGRQSNTEAFF
NA TRBV6-1 CASSETGRDGYTF
NA TRBV2 CASGQATGVTEAFF
NA TRBV6-5 CASSYYGAVNSPLHF
NA TRBV7-2 CASSPDSGVYNEQFF
NA TRBV7-2 CASSSPTLREQYF
NA TRBV5-6 CASSPVMAMRETQYF
NA TRBV29-1 CSVGDLGAPNYGYTF
NA TRBV29-1 CSVVGQTDREAFF
few TRBV11-3 CASSLVGGGAVEQFF
NA TRBV6-5 CASRIQGTGGYEQYF
NA TRBV29-1 CSVRSSYEQYF
NA TRBV29-1 CSVVKSGTDTQYF
NA TRBV7-6 CASSPGVNSPLHF
NA TRBV27 CASSFGIDIYEQYF
few TRBV2 CASRAQTGGSNQPQHF
NA TRBV7-2 CASMRGSTDTQYF
NA TRBV7-3 CASSPGTSGGRGETQYF
NA TRBV29-1 CSVRTGNTGELFF
NA TRBV5-1 CASSVAGGQETQYF
NA TRBV20-1 CSARGGDEQYF
NA TRBV2 CASVEGMNTEAFF
NA TRBV9 CASSFWDTPEPAFF
NA TRBV6-1 CASSPRVNIQYF
NA TRBV11-3 CASSLVREQYF
few TRBV29-1 CSGGVGHGGDTQYF
NA TRBV7-3 CASSPGPYSSYNEQFF
NA TRBV14 CASSRGTSGVTDTQYF
NA TRBV29-1 CSVEPRDRAADTQYF
NA TRBV7-9 CASSTGATGIHEQYF
few TRBV30 CAWSAAGGIDGYTF